These T cell receptor beta chains were read from a single sample in a study of blood T cell repertoires in COVID-19. The data were produced by immunoSEQ multiplex PCR, yet TCRdb's version contains in-frame clones alone and is incomplete. The sample records more than 60,000 clones, approximately 90% being singletons. Source material: peripheral blood. Receptor source: a woman older than 75 with active or convalescent COVID-19. Each CDR3 is given with its conserved first and last residue. D genes are given only for firm matches. The size of a clone is reported for some rows only, either as once, few or many, or as a class for expanded clones.

clone_size,v_call,j_call,d_call,cdr3_aa,cdr3_nt
-,TRBV29-1,TRBJ2-2,-,CSVEGVIGQGNTGELFF,TGCAGCGTTGAAGGAGTTATAGGGCAGGGGAACACCGGGGAGCTGTTTTTT
-,TRBV25-1,TRBJ1-6,-,CASRRGSSSYNSPLHF,TGTGCCAGCAGGAGGGGGTCGAGCTCCTATAATTCACCCCTCCACTTT
-,TRBV10-1,TRBJ1-5,TRBD1,CASAIDRENSNQPQHF,TGCGCCAGCGCAATAGACAGGGAGAATAGCAATCAGCCCCAGCATTTT
-,TRBV6-6,TRBJ1-1,TRBD1,CASSPDRAGTEAFF,TGTGCCAGCAGTCCGGACAGGGCTGGCACTGAAGCTTTCTTT
-,TRBV7-6,TRBJ2-7,-,CASGTGVNSYEQYF,TGTGCCAGCGGCACCGGGGTGAACTCCTACGAGCAGTACTTC
-,TRBV6-5,TRBJ1-1,-,CASMKQLNTEAFF,TGTGCCAGCATGAAACAGTTGAACACTGAAGCTTTCTTT
-,TRBV19,TRBJ2-2,TRBD1,CASSLPYRGPNTGELFF,TGTGCCAGTAGTCTCCCTTACAGGGGGCCGAACACCGGGGAGCTGTTTTTT
-,TRBV30,TRBJ1-2,-,CAWRMAGAYGYTF,TGTGCCTGGAGGATGGCAGGGGCTTATGGCTACACCTTC
few,TRBV2,TRBJ1-1,TRBD1,CASTMRGQYTEAFF,TGTGCCAGCACCATGCGGGGACAGTACACTGAAGCTTTCTTT
-,TRBV7-6,TRBJ2-7,TRBD1,CASSLGGGTGSYEQYF,TGTGCCAGCAGCTTAGGAGGGGGGACAGGGTCCTACGAGCAGTACTTC
-,TRBV28,TRBJ2-7,TRBD2,CASSLSLTSGSSYEQYF,TGTGCCAGCAGTTTATCCCTGACTAGCGGGAGCTCCTACGAGCAGTACTTC
-,TRBV18,TRBJ1-6,TRBD1,CASSPGQGLPPLHF,TGTGCCAGCTCACCGGGACAGGGTCTCCCACCCCTCCACTTT
-,TRBV19,TRBJ2-1,-,CACSPGAGRTGWGEQFF,TGTGCCTGTAGTCCCGGGGCGGGGAGGACTGGGTGGGGTGAGCAGTTCTTC
-,TRBV6-5,TRBJ1-1,-,CASIDSGGVNTEAFF,TGTGCCAGCATCGACAGTGGGGGGGTAAACACTGAAGCTTTCTTT
-,TRBV6-5,TRBJ2-7,TRBD2,CASSPGAGDSYEQYF,TGTGCCAGCAGCCCCGGAGCGGGGGACTCCTACGAGCAGTACTTC
few,TRBV28,TRBJ1-5,-,CASSFTPGASNQPQHF,TGTGCCAGCAGTTTTACTCCTGGGGCCAGCAATCAGCCCCAGCATTTT
-,TRBV28,TRBJ1-2,TRBD1,CASSLQQGALGYTF,TGTGCCAGCAGCCTTCAACAGGGGGCGCTTGGCTACACCTTC